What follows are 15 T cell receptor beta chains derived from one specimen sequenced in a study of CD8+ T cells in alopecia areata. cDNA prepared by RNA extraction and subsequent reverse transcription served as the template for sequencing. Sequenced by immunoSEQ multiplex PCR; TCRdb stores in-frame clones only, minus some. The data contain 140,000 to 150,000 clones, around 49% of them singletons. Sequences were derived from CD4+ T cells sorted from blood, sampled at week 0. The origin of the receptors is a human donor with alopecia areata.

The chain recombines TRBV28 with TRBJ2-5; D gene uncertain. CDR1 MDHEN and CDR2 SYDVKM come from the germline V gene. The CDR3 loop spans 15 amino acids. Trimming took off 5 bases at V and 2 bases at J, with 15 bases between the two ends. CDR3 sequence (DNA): TGTGCCAGCAGTCCGATGGGGTTGTATCAAGAGACCCAGTACTTC. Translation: CASSPMGLYQETQYF.

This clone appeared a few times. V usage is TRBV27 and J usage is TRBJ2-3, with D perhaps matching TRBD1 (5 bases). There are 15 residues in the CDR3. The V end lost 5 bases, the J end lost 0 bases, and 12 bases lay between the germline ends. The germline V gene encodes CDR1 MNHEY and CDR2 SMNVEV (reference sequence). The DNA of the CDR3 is TGTGCCAGCAGTCCTGACAGACCTAGCACAGATACGCAGTATTTT. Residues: CASSPDRPSTDTQYF.

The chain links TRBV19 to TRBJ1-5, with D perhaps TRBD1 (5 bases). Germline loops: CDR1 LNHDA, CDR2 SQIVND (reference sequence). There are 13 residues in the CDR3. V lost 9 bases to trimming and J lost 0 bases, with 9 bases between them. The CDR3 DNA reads TGTGCCAGCAGGGACTATAGCAATCAGCCCCAGCATTTT. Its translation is CASRDYSNQPQHF.

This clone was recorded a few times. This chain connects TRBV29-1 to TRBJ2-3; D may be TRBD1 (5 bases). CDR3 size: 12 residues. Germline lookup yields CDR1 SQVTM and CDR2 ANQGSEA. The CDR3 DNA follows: TGCAGTGACAGAGTAGCCACAGATACGCAGTATTTT. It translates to CSDRVATDTQYF.

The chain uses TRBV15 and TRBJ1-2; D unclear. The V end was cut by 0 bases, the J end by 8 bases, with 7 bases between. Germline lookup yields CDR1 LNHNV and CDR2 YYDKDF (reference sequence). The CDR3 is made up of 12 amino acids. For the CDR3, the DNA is TGTGCCACCAGCAGAGACCGCCTGGGCTACACCTTC. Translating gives CATSRDRLGYTF.

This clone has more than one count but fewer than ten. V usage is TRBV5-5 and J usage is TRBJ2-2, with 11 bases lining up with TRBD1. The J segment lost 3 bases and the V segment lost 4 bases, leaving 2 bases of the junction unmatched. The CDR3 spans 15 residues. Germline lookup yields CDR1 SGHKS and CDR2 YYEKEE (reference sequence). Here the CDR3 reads CASSRTGGDTGELFF. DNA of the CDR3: TGTGCCAGCAGCCGGACAGGGGGCGACACCGGGGAGCTGTTTTTT. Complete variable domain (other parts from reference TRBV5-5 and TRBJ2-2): DAGVTQSPTHLIKTRGQQVTLRCSPISGHKSVSWYQQVLGQGPQFIFQYYEKEERGRGNFPDRFSARQFPNYSSELNVNALLLGDSALYLCASSRTGGDTGELFFGEGSRLTVL.

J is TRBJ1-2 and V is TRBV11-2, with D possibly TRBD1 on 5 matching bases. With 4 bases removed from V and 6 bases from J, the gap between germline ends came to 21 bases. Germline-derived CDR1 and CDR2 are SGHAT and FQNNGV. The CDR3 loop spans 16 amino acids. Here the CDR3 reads CASSSIRAEAEDGYTF. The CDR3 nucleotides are TGTGCCAGCAGCTCGATCAGGGCGGAAGCAGAGGATGGCTACACCTTC.

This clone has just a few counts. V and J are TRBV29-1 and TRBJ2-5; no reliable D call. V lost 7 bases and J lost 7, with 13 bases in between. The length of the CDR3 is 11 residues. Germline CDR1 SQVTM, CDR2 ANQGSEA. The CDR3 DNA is TGCAGCGCTGGGTTTGTGGGGACCCAGTACTTC. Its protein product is CSAGFVGTQYF.

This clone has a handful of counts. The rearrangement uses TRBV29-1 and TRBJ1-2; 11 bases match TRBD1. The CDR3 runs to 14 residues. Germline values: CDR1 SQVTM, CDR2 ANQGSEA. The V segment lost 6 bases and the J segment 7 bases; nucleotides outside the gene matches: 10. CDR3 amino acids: CSVQIGTGGSGYTF. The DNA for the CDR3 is TGCAGCGTCCAAATCGGGACAGGGGGTTCTGGCTACACCTTC.

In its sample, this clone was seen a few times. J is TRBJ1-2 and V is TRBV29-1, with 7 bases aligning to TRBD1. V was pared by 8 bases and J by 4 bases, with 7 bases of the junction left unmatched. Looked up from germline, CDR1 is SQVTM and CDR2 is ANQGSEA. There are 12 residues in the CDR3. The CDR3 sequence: CSFFGTVYGYTF. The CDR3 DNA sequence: TGCAGCTTCTTCGGGACAGTCTATGGCTACACCTTC. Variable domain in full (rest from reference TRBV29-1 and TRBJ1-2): SAVISQKPSRDICQRGTSLTIQCQVDSQVTMMFWYRQQPGQSLTLIATANQGSEATYESGFVIDKFPISRPNLTFSTLTVSNMSPEDSSIYLCSFFGTVYGYTFGSGTRLTVV.

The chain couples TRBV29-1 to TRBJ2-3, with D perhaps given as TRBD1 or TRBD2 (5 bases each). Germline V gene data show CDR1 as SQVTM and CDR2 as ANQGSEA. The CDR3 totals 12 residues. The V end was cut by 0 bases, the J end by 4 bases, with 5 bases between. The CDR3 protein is CSVEEGADTQYF. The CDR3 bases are TGCAGCGTTGAAGAGGGGGCAGATACGCAGTATTTT.

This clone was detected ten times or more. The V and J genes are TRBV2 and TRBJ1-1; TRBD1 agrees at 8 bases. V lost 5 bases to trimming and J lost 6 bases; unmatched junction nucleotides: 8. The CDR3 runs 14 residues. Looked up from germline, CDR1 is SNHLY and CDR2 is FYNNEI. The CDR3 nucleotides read TGTGCCAGCAGTCCAAGGACAGGGAGGCCTGAAGCTTTCTTT. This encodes CASSPRTGRPEAFF.

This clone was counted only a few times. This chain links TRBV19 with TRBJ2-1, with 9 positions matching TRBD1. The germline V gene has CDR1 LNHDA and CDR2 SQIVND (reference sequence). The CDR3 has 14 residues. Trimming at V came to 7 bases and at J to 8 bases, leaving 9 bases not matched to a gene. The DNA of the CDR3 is TGTGCCAGTATGAGACGACAGGGGGTATATGAGCAGTTCTTC. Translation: CASMRRQGVYEQFF.

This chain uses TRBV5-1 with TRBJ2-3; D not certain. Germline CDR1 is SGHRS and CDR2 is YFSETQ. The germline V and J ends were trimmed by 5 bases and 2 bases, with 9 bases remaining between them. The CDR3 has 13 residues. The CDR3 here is CASSQRPTDTQYF. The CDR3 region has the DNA TGCGCCAGCAGTCAGCGACCCACAGATACGCAGTATTTT.

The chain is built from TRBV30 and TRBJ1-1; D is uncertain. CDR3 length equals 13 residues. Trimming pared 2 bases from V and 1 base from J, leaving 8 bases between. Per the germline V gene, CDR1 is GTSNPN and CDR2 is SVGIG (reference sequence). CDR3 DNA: TGTGCCTGGAGTAACATAAAGAACACTGAAGCTTTCTTT. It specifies CAWSNIKNTEAFF.